This T cell receptor beta chain was sequenced for a study of cytomegalovirus exposure and HLA in healthy donors. This CDR3 is 13 amino acids long. Germline CDR1 and CDR2: MNHEY and SMNVEV (reference sequence). The germline V and J ends were trimmed by 3 bases and 2 bases, with 6 bases remaining between them. Concerning this clone itself: Different DNA sequences within this sample yield the same CDR3.

Primers for the PCR totalled 60 Vbeta and 13 Jbeta. The protocol was immunoSEQ multiplex PCR, while the TCRdb copy is restricted to in-frame clones and leaves out a portion. The repertoire holds 160,000 or so clones, with around 77% as singletons. Sample: PBMCs. This chain joins TRBV27 and TRBJ2-3; tentative D call: TRBD2 (5 bases). The TCR sequence derives from a woman aged 25-40 years in good health and CMV-seronegative. Here the CDR3 reads CASSLGVTDTQYF. Written as DNA, the CDR3 is TGTGCCAGCAGTTTGGGAGTCACAGATACGCAGTATTTT.